These T cell receptor beta chains were read from a single sample in a study of blood T cell repertoires in COVID-19. The data were produced by immunoSEQ multiplex PCR, yet TCRdb's version contains in-frame clones alone and is incomplete. The sample holds 88,000 or so clones, about 85% seen once. Sequenced input: peripheral blood. These TCRs come from a human donor in a cohort sampled during active COVID-19. CDR3s include the opening cysteine and the closing phenylalanine or tryptophan.

cdr3_aa: CASSENPNTGELFF; v_call: TRBV7-3; j_call: TRBJ2-2
cdr3_aa: CASSEGTESEKLFF; v_call: TRBV6-1; j_call: TRBJ1-4
cdr3_aa: CASSVVSGGSYGYTF; v_call: TRBV9; j_call: TRBJ1-2
cdr3_aa: CASSQASGSYNEQFF; v_call: TRBV3-1/TRBV3-2; j_call: TRBJ2-1
cdr3_aa: CASSALSGREYEQYF; v_call: TRBV11-2; j_call: TRBJ2-7
cdr3_aa: CASSGQGGQETQYF; v_call: TRBV2; j_call: TRBJ2-5
cdr3_aa: CASGQGGYEQYF; v_call: TRBV9; j_call: TRBJ2-7
cdr3_aa: CASSFGQGDTQYF; v_call: TRBV7-3; j_call: TRBJ2-3
cdr3_aa: CASSLRGAVNEQYF; v_call: TRBV5-5; j_call: TRBJ2-7
cdr3_aa: CSVSRGTGTDTQYF; v_call: TRBV29-1; j_call: TRBJ2-3
cdr3_aa: CASSLGGPGALHF; v_call: TRBV13; j_call: TRBJ1-6
cdr3_aa: CASSPQGAWTNEKLFF; v_call: TRBV18; j_call: TRBJ1-4
cdr3_aa: CASSATSQETQYF; v_call: TRBV7-3; j_call: TRBJ2-5
cdr3_aa: CASSPSGNEGTQYF; v_call: TRBV5-1; j_call: TRBJ2-3
cdr3_aa: CASSLAALAKNIQYF; v_call: TRBV28; j_call: TRBJ2-4
cdr3_aa: CASSQQQGGYSYEQYF; v_call: TRBV4-3; j_call: TRBJ2-7
cdr3_aa: CASSQGAGVEFF; v_call: TRBV4-3; j_call: TRBJ2-1
cdr3_aa: CATSRDRSYEQYF; v_call: TRBV15; j_call: TRBJ2-7
cdr3_aa: CASSLDRGPYNEQFF; v_call: TRBV11-3; j_call: TRBJ2-1
cdr3_aa: CASSAPTGNNSPLHF; v_call: TRBV9; j_call: TRBJ1-6
cdr3_aa: CASRPSGRYEQYF; v_call: TRBV12-3/TRBV12-4; j_call: TRBJ2-7
cdr3_aa: CASSLPGTDTQYF; v_call: TRBV5-5; j_call: TRBJ2-3
cdr3_aa: CASSFRSLWFF; v_call: TRBV12-3/TRBV12-4; j_call: TRBJ2-1
cdr3_aa: CASSLGTVNNSPLHF; v_call: TRBV4-1; j_call: TRBJ1-6
cdr3_aa: CASGLVVSGGIFDEQFF; v_call: TRBV12-5; j_call: TRBJ2-1
cdr3_aa: CASSLEGAMNTEAFF; v_call: TRBV11-2; j_call: TRBJ1-1
cdr3_aa: CASSPQTNHGNTIYF; v_call: TRBV18; j_call: TRBJ1-3
cdr3_aa: CASSPTSGRAIDSHEQFF; v_call: TRBV27; j_call: TRBJ2-1
cdr3_aa: CASSQRRESEQFF; v_call: TRBV14; j_call: TRBJ2-1
cdr3_aa: CASSFLETPTTDEQFF; v_call: TRBV6-5; j_call: TRBJ2-1
cdr3_aa: CASSLGSSYEQYF; v_call: TRBV12-3/TRBV12-4; j_call: TRBJ2-7
cdr3_aa: CASSPNQGANQPQHF; v_call: TRBV18; j_call: TRBJ1-5
cdr3_aa: CAISDPTSGMTNYEQYF; v_call: TRBV10-3; j_call: TRBJ2-7
cdr3_aa: CASSLSVGQGSNQPQHF; v_call: TRBV27; j_call: TRBJ1-5
cdr3_aa: CASRQSDSGNTIYF; v_call: TRBV2; j_call: TRBJ1-3
cdr3_aa: CASSLLGGTNEKLFF; v_call: TRBV5-1; j_call: TRBJ1-4
cdr3_aa: CASSQDPLLARNTEAFF; v_call: TRBV3-1/TRBV3-2; j_call: TRBJ1-1
cdr3_aa: CASSRFGSGEQFF; v_call: TRBV3-1/TRBV3-2; j_call: TRBJ2-1
cdr3_aa: CASSSRTSGDHEQYF; v_call: TRBV6-5; j_call: TRBJ2-7
cdr3_aa: CASSQGTADRNQPQHF; v_call: TRBV3-1/TRBV3-2; j_call: TRBJ1-5
cdr3_aa: CASSPRTPMNTEAFF; v_call: TRBV18; j_call: TRBJ1-1
cdr3_aa: CASSPRWVAGVFNEQFF; v_call: TRBV7-9; j_call: TRBJ2-1
cdr3_aa: CASSREGSGHTEAFF; v_call: TRBV18; j_call: TRBJ1-1
cdr3_aa: CASSIRGSPYNEQFF; v_call: TRBV28; j_call: TRBJ2-1
cdr3_aa: CASSSRWTSGMGYNEQFF; v_call: TRBV11-3; j_call: TRBJ2-1
cdr3_aa: CASSQGRDSTITNYGYTF; v_call: TRBV14; j_call: TRBJ1-2
cdr3_aa: CASSVAETGAGELFF; v_call: TRBV9; j_call: TRBJ2-2
cdr3_aa: CASSWGSNSNQPQHF; v_call: TRBV6-6; j_call: TRBJ1-5
cdr3_aa: CASSRTGTSGMSDEQFF; v_call: TRBV3-1/TRBV3-2; j_call: TRBJ2-1
cdr3_aa: CASSPGTGRFGYTF; v_call: TRBV18; j_call: TRBJ1-2
cdr3_aa: CASSLAIGSGGYTF; v_call: TRBV11-2; j_call: TRBJ1-2
cdr3_aa: CASSLVAGGSYEQYF; v_call: TRBV7-2; j_call: TRBJ2-7
cdr3_aa: CASSPDFEQYF; v_call: TRBV2; j_call: TRBJ2-7